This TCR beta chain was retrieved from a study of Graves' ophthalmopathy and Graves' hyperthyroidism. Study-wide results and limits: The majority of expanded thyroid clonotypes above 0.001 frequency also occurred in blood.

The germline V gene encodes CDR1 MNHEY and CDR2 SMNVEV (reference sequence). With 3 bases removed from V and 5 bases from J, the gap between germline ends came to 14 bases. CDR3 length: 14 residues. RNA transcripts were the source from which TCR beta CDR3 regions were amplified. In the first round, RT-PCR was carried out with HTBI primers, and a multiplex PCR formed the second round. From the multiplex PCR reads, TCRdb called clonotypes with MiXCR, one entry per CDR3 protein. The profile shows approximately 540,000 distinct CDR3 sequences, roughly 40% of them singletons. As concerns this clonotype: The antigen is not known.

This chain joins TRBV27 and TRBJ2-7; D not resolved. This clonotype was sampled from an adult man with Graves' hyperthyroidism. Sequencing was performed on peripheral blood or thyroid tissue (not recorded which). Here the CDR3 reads CASSFLGRVNEQYF. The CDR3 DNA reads TGTGCCAGCAGTTTCCTAGGACGTGTGAACGAGCAGTACTTC.